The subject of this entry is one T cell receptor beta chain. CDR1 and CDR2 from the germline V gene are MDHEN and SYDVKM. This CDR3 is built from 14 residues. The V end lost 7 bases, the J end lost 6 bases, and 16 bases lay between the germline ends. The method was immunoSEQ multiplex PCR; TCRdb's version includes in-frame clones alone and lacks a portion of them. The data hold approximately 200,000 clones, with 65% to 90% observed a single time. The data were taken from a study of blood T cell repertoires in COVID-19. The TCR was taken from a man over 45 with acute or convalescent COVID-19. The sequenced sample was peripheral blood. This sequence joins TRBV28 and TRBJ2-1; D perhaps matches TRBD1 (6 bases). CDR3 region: CASTPPGHFNEQFF. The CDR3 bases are TGTGCCAGCACACCCCCGGGACACTTCAATGAGCAGTTCTTC.